This entry lists 17 T cell receptor beta chains sequenced from one sample in a study of early T cells in non-severe SARS-CoV-2 infection. TCRdb recomputed calls from the 5' RACE reads with MiXCR, one row per CDR3 protein. This sample carries more than 85,000 distinct CDR3 sequences, 13% of them seen once, and the ten largest clones take approximately 6%. Sequences were obtained from whole blood. All receptors derive from an adult who was a healthcare worker with PCR-confirmed SARS-CoV-2 infection or an uninfected control (not recorded which).

This clonotype was seen many times. The chain is built from TRBV20-1 and TRBJ2-1; 7 bases agree with TRBD1. Per germline, CDR1 DFQATT and CDR2 SNEGSKA (reference sequence). The CDR3 runs to 17 residues. J gave up 0 bases and V 1 base, and 9 bases lay outside the gene matches. In nucleotides, the CDR3 is TGCAGTGCTAGAGCAGAGGGGGCAGGGGGCTCCTACAATGAGCAGTTCTTC. Translating it yields CSARAEGAGGSYNEQFF.

The table lists this clonotype with a few counts. The chain is built from TRBV4-1 and TRBJ2-7; 7 nucleotides agree with TRBD2. CDR3 size: 15 residues. Germline CDR1 and CDR2: MGHRA and YSYEKL. V lost 3 bases to trimming and J lost 3 bases; unmatched junction nucleotides: 8. CDR3 sequence reads: CASSHTTSAIYEQYF. CDR3 in DNA: TGCGCCAGCAGCCACACAACTAGCGCAATCTACGAGCAGTACTTC.

This clonotype showed up just a few times. The chain has TRBV7-9 and TRBJ2-2, with TRBD2 matching 12 bases. The junction had 13 bases not matched to a gene; V was cut back by 4 bases and J by 7 bases. The germline V gene has CDR1 SEHNR and CDR2 FQNEAQ (reference sequence). The CDR3 covers 18 residues. The CDR3 DNA reads TGTGCCAGCAGCTCCCGGCCGACTAGCGGGAGAATCGGCGGGGAGCTGTTTTTT. Protein: CASSSRPTSGRIGGELFF.

This sequence joins TRBV6-1 and TRBJ2-3; possible D gene TRBD2, 6 bases. CDR1 MNHNS and CDR2 SASEGT come from the germline V gene. Trimming cost V 7 bases and J 3 bases, with 17 bases left between them. The CDR3 runs 15 residues. CDR3 in DNA: TGTGCCAGCATAGAGCGGGTAGCGGAAACAGATACGCAGTATTTT. It codes for CASIERVAETDTQYF.

There are many counts of this clonotype. CDR3 sequence reads: CSARTGSTSAFF. The CDR3, as DNA: TGCAGTGCTAGAACGGGGTCCACTTCGGCTTTCTTT. This chain uses TRBV20-1 with TRBJ1-1; D gene unclear. The CDR3 has 12 amino acids. Germline values: CDR1 DFQATT, CDR2 SNEGSKA (reference sequence). The V and J ends lost 2 bases and 11 bases respectively, with 15 bases between them.

This clonotype has at least ten counts. The CDR3 spells CASSLESGEQYF. The CDR3 nucleotides read TGCGCCAGCAGCTTGGAATCGGGGGAGCAGTACTTC. The chain uses TRBV5-1 and TRBJ2-7; tentative D call: TRBD2 (5 bases). V lost 0 bases and J 7 bases, leaving 8 bases between the germline ends. The CDR3 consists of 12 residues. Germline values: CDR1 SGHRS, CDR2 YFSETQ.

This clonotype was detected many times. V usage is TRBV6-6 and J usage is TRBJ2-7; no firm D call. Per germline, CDR1 MNHNY and CDR2 SVGAGI (reference sequence). The ends were cut back, 3 bases at V and 2 bases at J, with 11 bases in the middle. This CDR3 is 14 amino acids long. The CDR3 region has the DNA TGTGCCAGCAGTTATTCCCCTAGAACCTACGAGCAGTACTTC. It codes for CASSYSPRTYEQYF.

This clonotype appeared many times. The V gene is TRBV24-1, the J gene TRBJ1-5, with a weak D call TRBD1 (5 bases). This CDR3 contains 15 residues. The germline gives CDR1 KGHDR, CDR2 SFDVKD. Trimming removed 5 bases from V and 3 bases from J, with 13 bases in between. The CDR3 DNA follows: TGTGCCACCAGTGCTCCCGGGGACCCCAATCAGCCCCAGCATTTT. It codes for CATSAPGDPNQPQHF.

This clonotype showed up many times. This chain connects TRBV11-2 to TRBJ2-3; D gene unclear. This CDR3 comprises 15 residues. The V and J ends lost 0 bases and 5 bases respectively, with 12 bases between them. Germline V gene lookup returns CDR1 SGHAT and CDR2 FQNNGV. CDR3 region: CASSLDRVGRDTQYF. In DNA, the CDR3 is TGTGCCAGCAGCTTAGATCGAGTAGGAAGAGATACGCAGTATTTT.

This rearrangement joins TRBV6-5 to TRBJ1-6; possible D gene TRBD1, 6 bases. Germline lookup yields CDR1 MNHEY and CDR2 SVGAGI. This CDR3 is built from 17 residues. Trimming removed 2 bases at V and 8 bases at J, with 19 bases between. The DNA for the CDR3 is TGTGCCAGCAGTTACCTCAGGGATGAGGGACACGATTCACCCCTCCACTTT. Protein product: CASSYLRDEGHDSPLHF.

The chain employs TRBV28 and TRBJ1-1, with 7 bases that match TRBD1. Trimming took 11 bases from V and 4 from J; bases not matched to a gene: 10. CDR1 is MDHEN and CDR2 is SYDVKM in the germline V gene. The CDR3 extends over 13 amino acids. CDR3 loop: CAGKGASGTEAFF. CDR3 in DNA: TGTGCCGGAAAGGGGGCGTCGGGCACTGAAGCTTTCTTT.

The V and J genes are TRBV28 and TRBJ1-4; the D gene is possibly TRBD1 (6 bases). Trimming left V 8 bases short and J 5 bases short, with 9 bases between. The CDR3 is 12 residues long. Germline V CDR1 and CDR2: MDHEN, SYDVKM. The CDR3 nucleotides are TGTGCCAGCCGGACAGCGAATGAAAAACTGTTTTTT. The encoded protein is CASRTANEKLFF. The full variable domain, rest sourced from reference TRBV28 and TRBJ1-4, is DVKVTQSSRYLVKRTGEKVFLECVQDMDHENMFWYRQDPGLGLRLIYFSYDVKMKEKGDIPEGYSVSREKKERFSLILESASTNQTSMYLCASRTANEKLFFGSGTQLSVL.

This clonotype was detected ten times or more. This chain links TRBV5-1 with TRBJ1-1; unclear D gene. Germline CDR1 reads SGHRS; CDR2 reads YFSETQ. Trimming removed 1 base at V and 0 bases at J, with 7 bases between. This CDR3 spans 14 amino acids. This CDR3 is CASSLSEMNTEAFF. The CDR3 bases are TGCGCCAGCAGCTTGAGCGAGATGAACACTGAAGCTTTCTTT.

This clonotype has at least ten counts. The rearrangement uses TRBV7-8 and TRBJ2-1; D gene ambiguous. V was cut by 4 bases and J by 7 bases, with 8 bases left in between. There are 12 residues in the CDR3. Germline lookup yields CDR1 SGHVS and CDR2 FQNEAQ. Here the CDR3 DNA reads TGTGCCAGCAGCTCAGACTGGAATGAGCAGTTCTTC. Translating it yields CASSSDWNEQFF.

This chain links TRBV3-1 with TRBJ2-7; possibly TRBD2 for D (5 bases). V lost 4 bases to trimming and J lost 6 bases, with 16 bases between them. CDR1 and CDR2 from the germline V gene are LGHDT and YNNKEL (reference sequence). The CDR3 has 14 amino acids. CDR3 in DNA: TGTGCCAGCAGCCCCGGGGTAGTAAGGAGCGAGCAGTACTTC. Translating it yields CASSPGVVRSEQYF.

A few counts support this clonotype. The chain has TRBV3-1 and TRBJ2-6; TRBD2 is a possible D gene (6 bases). This CDR3 spans 15 amino acids. V lost 3 bases and J 9 bases, leaving 15 bases between the germline ends. The germline CDR1 and CDR2 sequences are LGHDT and YNNKEL (reference sequence). As DNA, the CDR3 is TGTGCCAGCAGCCAGACTCAGGGTAGCGGCAACGTCCTGACTTTC. This codes for CASSQTQGSGNVLTF. Full variable domain (outside the CDR3, taken from reference TRBV3-1 and TRBJ2-6): DTAVSQTPKYLVTQMGNDKSIKCEQNLGHDTMYWYKQDSKKFLKIMFSYNNKELIINETVPNRFSPKSPDKAHLNLHINSLELGDSAVYFCASSQTQGSGNVLTFGAGSRLTVL.

As concerns this clonotype: An end of the junction does not agree with germline; a read error may underlie this. The chain has TRBV11-2 and TRBJ2-2; D not resolved. Germline V gene data show CDR1 as SGHAT and CDR2 as FQNNGV. This CDR3 contains 14 residues. The CDR3: CASGFWTQTGELFF. For the CDR3, the DNA is TGTGCCAGCGGCTTCTGGACCCAAACCGGGGAGCTGTTTTTT.